This TCR beta chain was identified in a study of follicular helper T cells after annual influenza vaccination (TCRdb year 2017). Turning to the overall study: Blood was drawn on days 0, 7 and 28 after each seasonal influenza vaccination. To study recall of cTfh clones, some subjects were followed through successive annual vaccinations in the 2013-2014, 2014-2015 and 2015-2016 seasons. One week after vaccination, a second recruited cohort of approximately twelve subjects (Table S1) displayed a similar ICOS+CD38+ cTfh response. Multi-year samples were obtained from about 6 subjects, with two vaccination seasons covered for four subjects and three seasons covered for two subjects. The 2015 samples were processed right after collection, while the 2013-2014 samples were cryopreserved. Findings and caveats that apply to the study as a whole: Day 7 ICOS+CD38+ clones were most often found later in ICOS-CD38- cTfh, suggesting that subset may serve as a memory reservoir. Rare clonotypes could not be sampled because productive TCRB sequences were recovered from only roughly 8.5-22% of the analyzed cells. Successive annual vaccinations recalled a recurrent oligoclonal ICOS+CD38+ cTfh response that contained tetramer and AIM influenza-specific clonotypes. ICOS+CD38+ cTfh clonality correlated with the frequency of that population, and its change correlated with the change in circulating plasmablast frequency. In evaluating whether influenza clones were enriched, the possibility that the far larger non-cTfh compartments were undersampled could not be ruled out.

Reading the label with the study, this specimen's time point is: 2015-2016 season, pre-vaccination. Seasonal inactivated influenza vaccine (Fluvarix) was administered to adults, and sorted blood CD4 subsets were tracked by TCRB sequencing before and after vaccination. To be eligible, subjects had to be community-dwelling and could not have received an influenza vaccine during the previous 6 months. Exclusions included influenza vaccine contraindications, substance abuse, HIV/AIDS, active malignancy, immunomodulatory medication and active illness such as respiratory infection. At each time point, somewhere between about 40 and 100 mL of blood was taken. Ficoll-Paque PLUS or SepMate separation was used to isolate PBMC. CXCR5- memory CD4 T cells were sorted as a comparison non-Tfh subset. Cell subsets were sorted from PBMC on a BD FACS Aria before DNA extraction. Concerning this clone: Its antigen is currently not known. No per-base quality is available; no much larger clone lies one base away.

Receptors were amplified or captured by the immunoSEQ multiplex PCR assay. Adaptive Biotechnologies carried out TCRB amplification, library preparation, sequencing and preliminary bioinformatics at Survey level resolution. The authors' pipeline ran thus. In R, clonality was calculated as 1 minus the normalized Shannon entropy, and the Gini index was computed using the R package ineq. Overlap score was the summed counts of shared sequences divided by total counts of all sequences in both compared samples. The significance of shared clonotypes was tested with Fisher's exact test, assuming a theoretical repertoire of 10^7 TCRB sequences. TCRdb took this table from immuneACCESS and kept in-frame rearrangements with V and J called. Such tables lack part of the clones; where checked against another copy, unresolved V genes explain under half of the gap, and the rest is unexplained. That table gives V, J and clone size, and the DNA gave D and trimming. In all, the sample holds 11,000 to 15,000 clones, and around 75% of those were seen once. 0.44% of the sample is held by the ten biggest clonotypes.

Inclusive of the bounding cysteine and phenylalanine, the CDR3 is 15 residues long. The read is trimmed to its CDR3 DNA, 45 bases read in frame from base 1. Trimming at the junction amounts to 1 base on V and 6 bases on J, and the germline ends lie 13 bases apart. In the germline V gene, CDR1 corresponds to LGHNA and CDR2 to YNFKEQ. This chain joins TRBV4-2 to TRBJ2-1; a tentative D match to TRBD2 spans 7 bases. The material was CXCR5- memory CD4+ T cells sorted from blood, obtained on the day of influenza vaccination. The cell subset or site tag for this specimen amounts to: CXCR5- memory CD4 T cells. This TCR was recovered from an adult who received the influenza vaccine. The CDR3 corresponds to CASSQGEGGPNEQFF. The DNA is as follows: TGTGCCAGCAGCCAAGGCGAGGGGGGGCCCAATGAGCAGTTCTTC.